The clone carrying this T cell receptor beta chain turned up a few times. This may be a read error, as it is one base from a much larger clone. The data stem from a study of regulatory T cells in long-lasting Graves disease. Study details: Antithyroid drug intake by newly diagnosed Graves' patients had lasted under 3 months.

The CDR3 totals 15 residues. CDR1 is SGHRS, CDR2 YFSETQ, per germline. Time point given: newly diagnosed GD, antithyroid drugs for less than 3 months. Making the TCR library involved RNA that had been extracted from PBMCs. Both iRepertoire HTBI primers and Arm-PCR of CDR3 regions were used to build the TCR beta libraries. TCRdb independently ran MiXCR on the multiplex PCR reads; one entry per CDR3 protein. The sample lists approximately 440,000 distinct CDR3 sequences, 16% occurring once. This sample was shared with a second study, whose subject was T cells in Graves' hyperthyroidism and ophthalmopathy. From that second work: HTBI primers were the set used in a first-round RT-PCR of the TCR CDR3.

The specimen comprised peripheral blood mononuclear cells (PBMCs), sampled at new diagnosis, from a patient treated with antithyroid drugs. The chain employs TRBV5-1 and TRBJ2-7; D might be TRBD2 (6 bases). The sequence was obtained from a middle-aged man with Graves disease. Here the CDR3 reads CASSLAPGDSYEQCF. The CDR3 DNA is TGCGCCAGCAGCCTGGCGCCGGGAGACTCCTACGAGCAGTGCTTC. The full variable domain, in which reference TRBV5-1 and TRBJ2-7 provide the parts outside the CDR3, is KAGVTQTPRYLIKTRGQQVTLSCSPISGHRSVSWYQQTPGQGLQFLFEYFSETQRNKGNFPGRFSGRQFSNSRSEMNVSTLELGDSALYLCASSLAPGDSYEQCFGPGTRLTVT.